One T cell receptor (beta chain) is described in this entry. Antigen: not known. Clones were sequenced by immunoSEQ multiplex PCR, and TCRdb holds only the in-frame ones, with some missing. Here the sample spans hundreds of thousands of clones, roughly nine tenths being singletons. Losses at the gene ends were 7 bases for V and 5 bases for J; bases not matched to a gene: 9. Germline CDR1 and CDR2: SNHLY and FYNNEI. The CDR3 extends over 14 amino acids. The sample is drawn from a study of Ad26.COV2.S vaccination and SARS-CoV-2 variants. Whole-study findings and limits: Compared with placebo recipients, vaccine recipients had higher spike-specific TCR breadth. Substantial response breadth was reportedly seen for spike-specific CD8+ and CD4+ T cells after vaccination.

The sample was peripheral blood, taken after recovery from COVID-19. The J gene is TRBJ2-7, the V gene TRBV2, with 9 nucleotides matching TRBD1. This receptor was identified in a human donor who had recovered from COVID-19. The CDR3 nucleotides are TGTGCCAGCAACCGGGACAGGGCGGTCCACGAGCAGTACTTC. Protein sequence: CASNRDRAVHEQYF.